This entry lists 21 T cell receptor beta chains sequenced from one sample in a study of CXCR3-negative and CXCR3-positive naive CD8 T cells. All TRB cDNA libraries came from 5' RACE performed with UMI labels. TCRdb re-analyzed the 5' RACE reads; it lists each CDR3 protein once, without DNA. There are around 34,000 distinct CDR3 sequences in the sample, with about 14% held by the top ten. Sequencing used memory CD8+ T cells from blood. The source of these receptors is a human donor in good health. Some clones in this sample may be carry-over from other donors' samples.

The V and J genes are TRBV29-1 and TRBJ2-7; the D call of TRBD1 rests on TCRdb alone, since no DNA is present to check it. CDR3 size: 14 residues. Germline lookup yields CDR1 SQVTM and CDR2 ANQGSEA. The CDR3 loop reads CSVGAEDSRYEQYF.

The rearrangement uses TRBV9 and TRBJ2-7. This CDR3 is 14 amino acids long. Germline CDR1 SGDLS, CDR2 YYNGEE. CDR3 region: CASSVVGSSYEQYF.

The chain recombines TRBV7-7 with TRBJ2-2. The CDR3 totals 14 residues. Germline CDR1 and CDR2: SSHAT and FNYEAQ (reference sequence). The CDR3 region is CASADEWGTGELFF.

The V call is TRBV7-9, the J call TRBJ1-3; TCRdb designates TRBD1, a call that cannot be tested without DNA. CDR1 and CDR2 (germline): SEHNR, FQNEAQ (reference sequence). The CDR3 extends over 14 amino acids. The CDR3 reads CASRPGQGVNTIYF.

This chain links TRBV28 with TRBJ2-7; TCRdb selects TRBD1, and the lack of DNA leaves this call unchecked. Germline V lookup: CDR1 MDHEN, CDR2 SYDVKM. The CDR3 length is 14 residues. The CDR3 is CASSTGTDSYEQYF.

This chain uses TRBV6-4 with TRBJ2-1; the D call of TRBD2 rests on TCRdb alone, since no DNA is present to check it. The CDR3 spans 14 residues. In germline, CDR1 is MRHNA, CDR2 SNTAGT. CDR3 protein: CASSVGTSSNEQFF.

This chain connects TRBV19 to TRBJ2-7; TCRdb names TRBD1, which stays unverified in the absence of DNA. The CDR3 contains 15 residues. CDR1 and CDR2 (germline): LNHDA, SQIVND (reference sequence). CDR3 amino acids: CASSPGTGSSYEQYF.

This chain connects TRBV28 to TRBJ2-2; the TCRdb call, TRBD2, lacks DNA for checking. The CDR3 spans 16 residues. Germline loops: CDR1 MDHEN, CDR2 SYDVKM. CDR3 amino acids: CASSPRTSGNTGELFF.

This chain joins TRBV7-9 and TRBJ2-7; without DNA, the TCRdb call of TRBD1 cannot be checked. Per the germline V gene, CDR1 is SEHNR and CDR2 is FQNEAQ (reference sequence). The CDR3 contains 18 residues. The CDR3 protein is CASSLFRDTGRITYEQYF.

The chain recombines TRBV28 with TRBJ1-1. CDR3 length equals 11 residues. Germline values: CDR1 MDHEN, CDR2 SYDVKM. This CDR3 reads CASRGPTEAFF.

The chain links TRBV9 to TRBJ2-1; TCRdb lists TRBD1, though no DNA is available to test this call. The CDR3 runs to 15 residues. Germline CDR1 reads SGDLS; CDR2 reads YYNGEE. CDR3 sequence reads: CASSAQPGQGSEQFF.

V and J are TRBV7-2 and TRBJ2-2; no DNA is available, so the TRBD2 call from TCRdb remains unchecked. There are 18 residues in the CDR3. Germline V CDR1 and CDR2: SGHTA, FQGNSA. The CDR3: CASSATSGRAGNTGELFF.

The chain carries TRBV28 and TRBJ2-7; TCRdb's assignment of TRBD2 cannot be checked, as there is no DNA. The V gene's germline CDR1 is MDHEN and CDR2 SYDVKM. The CDR3 is 12 amino acids. CDR3 region: CASSLLSYEQYF.

This chain joins TRBV15 and TRBJ1-1. CDR1 is LNHNV, CDR2 YYDKDF, per germline (reference sequence). The CDR3 consists of 16 residues. CDR3 in amino acids: CATSRDTLGENTEALF.

V is TRBV20-1 and J is TRBJ2-1. Germline CDR1 DFQATT, CDR2 SNEGSKA (reference sequence). The CDR3 is made up of 13 amino acids. CDR3 in amino acids: CSASEFRDNEQFF.

The gene calls are TRBV9 and TRBJ2-7; there is no DNA to check the TCRdb D call of TRBD1. Looked up from germline, CDR1 is SGDLS and CDR2 is YYNGEE. The CDR3 is made up of 16 amino acids. The CDR3 here is CASSVEGGEYLYEQYF.

The chain carries TRBV4-1 and TRBJ2-3; TCRdb designates TRBD2, a call that cannot be tested without DNA. This CDR3 spans 16 amino acids. CDR1 and CDR2 from the germline V gene are MGHRA and YSYEKL. CDR3 protein: CASSQEGSGGTDTQYF.

The V gene is TRBV4-3, the J gene TRBJ2-1; TCRdb reports TRBD1, a call that lacks DNA to check it against. Germline lookup yields CDR1 LGHNA and CDR2 YSLEER. The CDR3 has 14 amino acids. CDR3 region: CASSQGARYNEQFF.

Judged by frequency, this clonotype is medium-sized. The genes are TRBV6-2 or TRBV6-3 and TRBJ2-2; TCRdb lists TRBD1, though no DNA is available to test this call. This CDR3 comprises 14 residues. The germline V gene has CDR1 MNHEY and CDR2 SVGEGT. The CDR3: CASSLGTHTGELFF.

The V and J genes are TRBV13 and TRBJ2-7. The CDR3 runs 13 residues. Germline V gene sequence: CDR1 PRHDT, CDR2 FYEKMQ (reference sequence). The CDR3 spells CASTSFDSYEQYF.

The V gene is TRBV6-5, the J gene TRBJ1-6; TCRdb picks TRBD1, but there is no DNA to check that call. The CDR3 totals 13 residues. Germline-derived CDR1 and CDR2 are MNHEY and SVGAGI. The CDR3 spells CASSYSQGSPLHF.